A single sample is the source of the 4 T cell receptor beta chains below, sequenced in a study of blood T cell repertoires in COVID-19. Sequencing used immunoSEQ multiplex PCR; TCRdb keeps in-frame clones, though not all of them. The sample carries some 160,000 clones, approximately 85% recorded once. Sequenced material: peripheral blood. Source of these receptors: a woman older than 75 with COVID-19, enrolled during active disease.

The rearrangement joins TRBV6-5 to TRBJ2-7; 8 bases agree with TRBD1. In germline, CDR1 is MNHEY, CDR2 SVGAGI. V lost 7 bases, J lost 7 bases, and 9 bases stayed unmatched. CDR3 length: 13 residues. CDR3 sequence (DNA): TGTGCCAGCAACACCGGGACAGGAAGGGAGCAGTACTTC. This translates into CASNTGTGREQYF.

This chain connects TRBV2 to TRBJ1-6, with 9 bases that match TRBD1. Germline values: CDR1 SNHLY, CDR2 FYNNEI. The trim removed 0 bases at V and 6 bases at J, leaving 6 bases unmatched. CDR3 length: 17 residues. CDR3 DNA: TGTGCCAGCAGTGAAGCCGGCAACAGGGGGCTTAATTCACCCCTCCACTTT. It translates to CASSEAGNRGLNSPLHF.

The gene calls are TRBV6-6 and TRBJ2-3, with TRBD1 matching 11 bases. CDR3 size: 18 residues. Germline CDR1 and CDR2: MNHNY and SVGAGI (reference sequence). The trim removed 5 bases at V and 2 bases at J, leaving 12 bases unmatched. The CDR3 reads CASSPGQGALQYTDTQYF. The CDR3 coding sequence is TGTGCCAGCAGTCCTGGACAGGGGGCACTACAATACACAGATACGCAGTATTTT.

The J gene is TRBJ2-6, the V gene TRBV3-1 (or the pseudogene TRBV3-2); D possibly corresponds to TRBD1 (5 bases). Germline values: CDR1 LGHDT, CDR2 YNNKEL (reference sequence). The germline V and J ends were trimmed by 4 bases and 0 bases, with 10 bases remaining between them. This CDR3 region has 16 residues. The CDR3 DNA reads as TGTGCCAGCAGCCCCAGGGTCCACTCTGGGGCCAACGTCCTGACTTTC. Protein: CASSPRVHSGANVLTF.